The 18 T cell receptor beta chains below all came from one sample that was sequenced in a study of blood T cell repertoires in COVID-19. Sequenced by immunoSEQ multiplex PCR; TCRdb stores in-frame clones only, minus some. The sample shows roughly 120,000 clones, 90% of them seen only once. Input material: peripheral blood. These receptors all stem from a human donor with active COVID-19. The donor label of this sample is uncertain.

The chain links TRBV7-9 to TRBJ2-7; 8 positions agree with TRBD2. CDR1 is SEHNR and CDR2 is FQNEAQ in the germline V gene (reference sequence). Germline trimming cut 3 bases from V and 5 bases from J; bases unmatched to any gene: 9. This CDR3 spans 15 amino acids. Written as DNA, the CDR3 is TGTGCCAGCAGCTTCGGCGGGGGGCGCGTCCACGAGCAGTACTTC. It is translated as CASSFGGGRVHEQYF.

This clone showed up just once. The CDR3 is CATSRAGTASYNEQFF. DNA for the CDR3: TGTGCCACCAGCAGGGCCGGGACAGCCTCCTACAATGAGCAGTTCTTC. The rearrangement joins TRBV15 to TRBJ2-1; 7 bases match TRBD1. There are 16 residues in the CDR3. Germline V gene lookup returns CDR1 LNHNV and CDR2 YYDKDF (reference sequence). Trimming at V came to 3 bases and at J to 0 bases, leaving 5 bases not matched to a gene. The complete variable domain, with remaining parts taken from reference TRBV15 and TRBJ2-1, reads DAMVIQNPRYQVTQFGKPVTLSCSQTLNHNVMYWYQQKSSQAPKLLFHYYDKDFNNEADTPDNFQSRRPNTSFCFLDIRSPGLGDTAMYLCATSRAGTASYNEQFFGPGTRLTVL.

The V call is TRBV25-1, the J call TRBJ1-6; D gene unclear. From germline, CDR1 is MGHDK and CDR2 SYGVNS. CDR3 length: 15 amino acids. V lost 3 bases to trimming and J lost 8 bases, with 14 bases between them. The CDR3 loop is CASSDGRGYHSPLHF. In nucleotides, the CDR3 is TGTGCCAGCAGTGATGGGCGGGGTTATCATTCACCCCTCCACTTT.

The V and J genes are TRBV11-2 and TRBJ2-1; 8 bases agree with TRBD2. V was pared by 5 bases and J by 3 bases, with 6 bases of the junction left unmatched. The V gene's germline CDR1 is SGHAT and CDR2 FQNNGV. CDR3 length: 15 amino acids. CDR3 in DNA: TGTGCCAGCAGCGGAAGCGGGGGCCACTACAATGAGCAGTTCTTC. Its translation is CASSGSGGHYNEQFF.

The rearrangement uses TRBV5-5 and TRBJ1-1; 8 bases match TRBD1. Germline CDR1 SGHKS, CDR2 YYEKEE (reference sequence). This CDR3 comprises 16 residues. Unmatched junction bases numbered 11, after V lost 0 bases and J lost 7 bases. The CDR3 region has the DNA TGTGCCAGCAGCTTGGTCAGGCAGGGGGCGGCAATTGAAGCTTTCTTT. Translation: CASSLVRQGAAIEAFF.

The chain is built from TRBV10-3 and TRBJ2-3; 8 bases are shared with TRBD1. CDR1 and CDR2 from the germline V gene are ENHRY and SYGVKD. This CDR3 comprises 14 residues. The V and J ends lost 6 bases and 2 bases, in that order; junction bases with no gene match: 4. CDR3 sequence (DNA): TGTGCCATCAGCCTGGGACAGGACACAGATACGCAGTATTTT. This codes for CAISLGQDTDTQYF.

This clone was seen more than once but under ten times. The chain employs TRBV28 and TRBJ2-7; tentative D call: TRBD2 (6 bases). The CDR3 totals 15 residues. With 3 bases removed from V and 12 bases from J, the gap between germline ends came to 24 bases. Germline values: CDR1 MDHEN, CDR2 SYDVKM. This CDR3 reads CASSLAREGLIGRYF. DNA of the CDR3: TGTGCCAGCAGTTTGGCGCGAGAGGGACTCATAGGGCGGTACTTC.

This clone was seen repeatedly, ten times or more. V gene TRBV5-6 combines with J gene TRBJ1-6; D remains unclear. This CDR3 has 18 residues. V dropped 0 bases and J dropped 0 bases, with 13 bases sitting between them. The V gene's germline CDR1 is SGHDT and CDR2 YYEEEE. The chain's CDR3 is CASSLADYSLSYNSPLHF. CDR3 DNA: TGTGCCAGCAGCTTGGCCGATTACAGTCTCTCCTATAATTCACCCCTCCACTTT.

The rearrangement links TRBV6-1 to TRBJ1-2; D not resolved. The CDR3 consists of 15 residues. The germline V gene encodes CDR1 MNHNS and CDR2 SASEGT. Between the trimmed V and J ends, which lost 3 bases and 8 bases, there was a span of 19 bases. CDR3 nucleotide sequence: TGTGCCAGCAGTGACCGGGAACAGTCGAGGTCGGGCTACACCTTC. This codes for CASSDREQSRSGYTF.

Of note for this clone: At the DNA level, this CDR3 is encoded by other sequences in the same sample as well. Here the CDR3 reads CASRTGSYEQYF. The CDR3 region has the DNA TGTGCCAGCAGAACAGGTTCCTACGAGCAGTACTTC. V and J are TRBV12-3 or TRBV12-4 and TRBJ2-7; TRBD1 is a possible D gene (5 bases). The CDR3 contains 12 residues. Trimming took off 6 bases at V and 1 base at J, with 7 bases between the two ends.

The genes are TRBV5-4 and TRBJ2-2; TRBD1 aligns across 7 bases. With V trimmed by 1 base and J by 7 bases, 7 bases remained unmatched. Germline V lookup: CDR1 SGHNT, CDR2 YYREEE (reference sequence). This CDR3 comprises 15 residues. This chain's CDR3 is CASSLRGGRGGELFF. In DNA, the CDR3 is TGTGCCAGCAGCTTGCGAGGGGGCAGAGGCGGGGAGCTGTTTTTT.

V gene TRBV5-6 combines with J gene TRBJ2-5; D perhaps matches TRBD1 (6 bases). The length of the CDR3 is 13 residues. The germline V gene has CDR1 SGHDT and CDR2 YYEEEE. Trimming stripped 4 bases from V and 2 bases from J, with 9 bases between. The CDR3 loop is CASSHGQQETQYF. The CDR3 nucleotides read TGTGCCAGCAGCCACGGACAGCAAGAGACCCAGTACTTC.

A single count supports this clone. This chain connects TRBV7-9 to TRBJ1-6; 9 positions match TRBD1. This CDR3 is 14 amino acids long. Germline lookup yields CDR1 SEHNR and CDR2 FQNEAQ (reference sequence). J was trimmed by 7 bases and V by 5 bases; bases with no gene match: 3. The CDR3, as DNA: TGTGCCAGCAGCAGGACAGGGGCGAATTCACCCCTCCACTTT. It specifies CASSRTGANSPLHF.

The chain is built from TRBV7-9 and TRBJ1-5, with 9 bases aligning to TRBD1. This CDR3 is built from 14 residues. J was trimmed by 7 bases and V by 5 bases; bases with no gene match: 6. Germline V gene lookup returns CDR1 SEHNR and CDR2 FQNEAQ (reference sequence). CDR3 sequence (DNA): TGTGCCAGCAGCGAACAGGGGGCGAGACAGCCCCAGCATTTT. Amino acid sequence: CASSEQGARQPQHF.

The V gene is TRBV18, the J gene TRBJ2-3; D remains ambiguous. The ends were cut back, 5 bases at V and 0 bases at J, with 12 bases in the middle. CDR3 length: 15 amino acids. CDR1 KGHSH and CDR2 LQKENI come from the germline V gene. CDR3 DNA: TGTGCCAGCTCAAACAGCCCCTATAGCACAGATACGCAGTATTTT. Protein sequence: CASSNSPYSTDTQYF.

The chain carries TRBV19 and TRBJ1-1; TRBD1 aligns across 7 bases. The CDR3 runs to 15 residues. Germline V gene lookup returns CDR1 LNHDA and CDR2 SQIVND (reference sequence). V was clipped by 5 bases and J by 4 bases; unmatched bases: 10. The CDR3 protein is CASSPRQGGSTEAFF. The CDR3, as DNA: TGTGCCAGTAGTCCCCGACAGGGAGGAAGCACTGAAGCTTTCTTT. Supplemented by reference TRBV19 and TRBJ1-1, the full variable domain reads DGGITQSPKYLFRKEGQNVTLSCEQNLNHDAMYWYRQDPGQGLRLIYYSQIVNDFQKGDIAEGYSVSREKKESFPLTVTSAQKNPTAFYLCASSPRQGGSTEAFFGQGTRLTVV.

The chain uses TRBV6-5 and TRBJ1-4; D unresolved. In germline, CDR1 is MNHEY, CDR2 SVGAGI. V was shortened by 6 bases and J by 8 bases, with 16 bases between the two germline ends. This CDR3 contains 14 residues. As DNA, the CDR3 is TGTGCCAGCAGACTTAATGTACAGAGCGAAAAACTGTTTTTT. The encoded protein is CASRLNVQSEKLFF.

The chain carries TRBV14 and TRBJ2-5; tentatively, D is TRBD1 (5 bases). The CDR3 has 14 residues. Trimming took 5 bases from V and 0 from J, leaving 10 bases between them. Germline loops: CDR1 SGHDN, CDR2 FVKESK. The CDR3 is CASSENRNQETQYF. The CDR3 coding sequence is TGTGCCAGCAGCGAGAACAGGAACCAAGAGACCCAGTACTTC.